This TCR beta chain originates from a study of monozygotic twins with inflammatory bowel disease. Germline CDR1 and CDR2: DFQATT and SNEGSKA (reference sequence). The CDR3 has 15 residues. The study subjected TCRalpha and TCRbeta cDNA to two nested PCRs of around 15 and 9 cycles. TCRdb re-called the 5' RACE reads and catalogs CDR3 proteins one per entry, DNA excluded. The sample totals about 380,000 distinct CDR3 sequences; its top ten clones hold around 2.6%. Details on this clonotype: The antigen is unknown.

Whole-blood RNA isolation (total RNA) proceeded without T cell sorting. The study, taken as a whole, reports: IBD patients shared fewer clonotypes with others than healthy twins, especially with disease activity. Limited statistical power may explain no repertoire similarity difference between concordant and discordant twins.

The specimen was blood. This receptor was identified in a human donor with ulcerative colitis or Crohn's disease, or a healthy co-twin of an affected twin (not recorded which). The chain carries TRBV20-1 and TRBJ1-1; TCRdb indicates TRBD1, and absent DNA this call remains unverified. CDR3 protein: CSAGGWDRANTEAFF.